The rows below give T cell receptor beta chains drawn from one sample of a study of cytomegalovirus exposure and HLA in healthy donors. TCRdb's copy holds only in-frame clones and misses some; the assay was immunoSEQ multiplex PCR. The sample has tens of thousands of clones, roughly 90% seen once. The sample taken for sequencing was PBMCs. The receptors shown here come from a woman aged 18-35 years in good health and CMV-seropositive. The CDR3 runs from the conserved cysteine through the conserved F or W. The D gene is left open where the match is weak. A clone size is listed for some rows: how often the clone was seen (once, few, many), or a class if it is expanded.

cdr3_nt: TGCGCCAGCACCGTTGCAGGCGGGGACACTGAAGCTTTCTTT
cdr3_aa: CASTVAGGDTEAFF
clone_size: NA
d_call: NA
v_call: TRBV5-1
j_call: TRBJ1-1

cdr3_nt: TGTGCCAGCACTGTGGGACTAGCGGGGGGAGGCTCCTACAATGAGCAGTTCTTC
cdr3_aa: CASTVGLAGGGSYNEQFF
clone_size: NA
d_call: TRBD2
v_call: TRBV6-4
j_call: TRBJ2-1

cdr3_nt: TGTGCCAGCAGTTTTTGGGTTGCAGGGTTGATTCGATACTCTGGAAACACCATATATTTT
cdr3_aa: CASSFWVAGLIRYSGNTIYF
clone_size: NA
d_call: NA
v_call: TRBV28
j_call: TRBJ1-3

cdr3_nt: TGTGCCAGCTTAGCGGGCTTCACAGATACGCAGTATTTT
cdr3_aa: CASLAGFTDTQYF
clone_size: NA
d_call: TRBD2
v_call: TRBV27
j_call: TRBJ2-3

cdr3_nt: TGTGCCAGCAGTCGAGGACAGGGCGCGGCACCCCTCCACTTT
cdr3_aa: CASSRGQGAAPLHF
clone_size: NA
d_call: TRBD1
v_call: TRBV5-6
j_call: TRBJ1-6

cdr3_nt: TGTGCCACCAGCAGAGTCAGTGAAAAACTGTTTTTT
cdr3_aa: CATSRVSEKLFF
clone_size: NA
d_call: NA
v_call: TRBV15
j_call: TRBJ1-4

cdr3_nt: TGTGCCAGCAGCCTAAGTGACAGGGATTCACCCCTCCACTTT
cdr3_aa: CASSLSDRDSPLHF
clone_size: NA
d_call: TRBD1
v_call: TRBV9
j_call: TRBJ1-6

cdr3_nt: TGTGCCAGCAGCTTGGCACTCCGGGAGACCCAGTACTTC
cdr3_aa: CASSLALRETQYF
clone_size: NA
d_call: NA
v_call: TRBV5-5
j_call: TRBJ2-5

cdr3_nt: TGCGCCAGCAGCCCCGACAGGGGCGACTATGGCTACACCTTC
cdr3_aa: CASSPDRGDYGYTF
clone_size: NA
d_call: TRBD1
v_call: TRBV5-1
j_call: TRBJ1-2

cdr3_nt: TGCGCCAGCAGCCCATCCGGGACAGAGAATTCACCCCTCCACTTT
cdr3_aa: CASSPSGTENSPLHF
clone_size: NA
d_call: TRBD1
v_call: TRBV5-1
j_call: TRBJ1-6

cdr3_nt: TGTGCCAGCAGTTACCGCAGGGGATTAGCCAACGTCCTGACTTTC
cdr3_aa: CASSYRRGLANVLTF
clone_size: NA
d_call: NA
v_call: TRBV6-5
j_call: TRBJ2-6

cdr3_nt: TGTGCCAGCAGTGAAGGGCTCAGGGCCGAACCCTACGAGCAGTACTTC
cdr3_aa: CASSEGLRAEPYEQYF
clone_size: NA
d_call: NA
v_call: TRBV6-1
j_call: TRBJ2-7

cdr3_nt: TGTGCCAGCAGCGTAGCCTGGAACACTGAAGCTTTCTTT
cdr3_aa: CASSVAWNTEAFF
clone_size: NA
d_call: NA
v_call: TRBV9
j_call: TRBJ1-1

cdr3_nt: TGTGCCAGCAGCTTAGGGGACAGGGGAAACTATGGCTACACCTTC
cdr3_aa: CASSLGDRGNYGYTF
clone_size: once
d_call: TRBD1
v_call: TRBV11-1
j_call: TRBJ1-2

cdr3_nt: TGTGCCAGCGCCAGGGTGGATGATAATCAGCCCCAGCATTTT
cdr3_aa: CASARVDDNQPQHF
clone_size: NA
d_call: NA
v_call: TRBV19
j_call: TRBJ1-5

cdr3_nt: TGCAGCGTTTTTGGACAGGGCAACACTGAAGCTTTCTTT
cdr3_aa: CSVFGQGNTEAFF
clone_size: NA
d_call: TRBD1
v_call: TRBV29-1
j_call: TRBJ1-1

cdr3_nt: TGTGCCAGCAGGCGGGACAGGGGGGACTATGGCTACACCTTC
cdr3_aa: CASRRDRGDYGYTF
clone_size: NA
d_call: TRBD1
v_call: TRBV27
j_call: TRBJ1-2

cdr3_nt: TGTGCCATCAGTGAGTCGTCCGGAGATACGCAGTATTTT
cdr3_aa: CAISESSGDTQYF
clone_size: once
d_call: NA
v_call: TRBV10-3
j_call: TRBJ2-3

cdr3_nt: TGTGCCATCAGACCGGACAGGGGCGAAAATAATTCACCCCTCCACTTT
cdr3_aa: CAIRPDRGENNSPLHF
clone_size: few
d_call: TRBD1
v_call: TRBV10-3
j_call: TRBJ1-6

cdr3_nt: TGTGCCAGCAGCGGAGGATCGGGGTCCACAGATACGCAGTATTTT
cdr3_aa: CASSGGSGSTDTQYF
clone_size: NA
d_call: NA
v_call: TRBV9
j_call: TRBJ2-3

cdr3_nt: TGTGCCAGCAGCCAACCTCAGGGGGCAGGTCCGGATACGCAGTATTTT
cdr3_aa: CASSQPQGAGPDTQYF
clone_size: NA
d_call: TRBD1
v_call: TRBV9
j_call: TRBJ2-3

cdr3_nt: TGTGCAAGGCGTTTGGACAGCAAACCGAGCAATCAGCCCCAGCATTTT
cdr3_aa: CARRLDSKPSNQPQHF
clone_size: NA
d_call: NA
v_call: TRBV21-1
j_call: TRBJ1-5

cdr3_nt: TGTGCCAGCAGTTACTCCGGGGGGGGATGCGAGACCCAGTACTTC
cdr3_aa: CASSYSGGGCETQYF
clone_size: once
d_call: TRBD2
v_call: TRBV6-7
j_call: TRBJ2-5

cdr3_nt: TGTGCCAGCAGTTTCCAGGATAACTATGGCTACACCTTC
cdr3_aa: CASSFQDNYGYTF
clone_size: NA
d_call: NA
v_call: TRBV28
j_call: TRBJ1-2

cdr3_nt: TGTGCCAGCGCAGGGGACACTGAAGCTTTCTTT
cdr3_aa: CASAGDTEAFF
clone_size: NA
d_call: NA
v_call: TRBV6-6
j_call: TRBJ1-1

cdr3_nt: TGTGCCAGCAGCCAGCGTTCGGCATATCCCACCGGGGAGCTGTTTTTT
cdr3_aa: CASSQRSAYPTGELFF
clone_size: NA
d_call: NA
v_call: TRBV11-2
j_call: TRBJ2-2

cdr3_nt: TGTGCCAGCAGCCCCGGGACTAGCGGGGGAATCAACCAAGAGACCCAGTACTTC
cdr3_aa: CASSPGTSGGINQETQYF
clone_size: NA
d_call: TRBD2
v_call: TRBV5-4
j_call: TRBJ2-5

cdr3_nt: TGCGCCAGCAGCCATACGACAGGGGTGGACGAGCAGTACTTC
cdr3_aa: CASSHTTGVDEQYF
clone_size: NA
d_call: TRBD1
v_call: TRBV4-3
j_call: TRBJ2-7

cdr3_nt: TGTGCCATCACGGACAACCCGGGGACAAGGGGAACAGATACGCAGTATTTT
cdr3_aa: CAITDNPGTRGTDTQYF
clone_size: NA
d_call: NA
v_call: TRBV10-3
j_call: TRBJ2-3

cdr3_nt: TGTGCCAGCAGTTTTTTAGGCGGGGGCCTTAACTATGGCTACGATCACACCTTC
cdr3_aa: CASSFLGGGLNYGYDHTF
clone_size: NA
d_call: NA
v_call: TRBV28
j_call: TRBJ1-2

cdr3_nt: TGTGCCAGCAGCTCTGGACAGGGGGCTAGCACAGATACGCAGTATTTT
cdr3_aa: CASSSGQGASTDTQYF
clone_size: NA
d_call: TRBD1
v_call: TRBV7-9
j_call: TRBJ2-3

cdr3_nt: TGTGCCAGCAGCTTGGCACGAGCGGGGGCGCCCAGCAACACCGGGGAGCTGTTTTTT
cdr3_aa: CASSLARAGAPSNTGELFF
clone_size: NA
d_call: TRBD2
v_call: TRBV5-4
j_call: TRBJ2-2

cdr3_nt: TGTGCCAGCAGCCAAGGGGCAGGGAACGAGCAGTACTTC
cdr3_aa: CASSQGAGNEQYF
clone_size: once
d_call: NA
v_call: TRBV14
j_call: TRBJ2-7

cdr3_nt: TGTGCCAGCTCACCGGCATCCCCAAATTCACCCCTCCACTTT
cdr3_aa: CASSPASPNSPLHF
clone_size: NA
d_call: NA
v_call: TRBV18
j_call: TRBJ1-6

cdr3_nt: TGCAGCGTTGGGGGGCGGAACACTGAAGCTTTCTTT
cdr3_aa: CSVGGRNTEAFF
clone_size: NA
d_call: NA
v_call: TRBV29-1
j_call: TRBJ1-1

cdr3_nt: TGTGCCAGCAGCGTCACTACCATGAACACTGAAGCTTTCTTT
cdr3_aa: CASSVTTMNTEAFF
clone_size: NA
d_call: NA
v_call: TRBV2
j_call: TRBJ1-1

cdr3_nt: TGTGCCAGCAGTTACTCGATCAGTTTGGAGACCCAGTACTTC
cdr3_aa: CASSYSISLETQYF
clone_size: NA
d_call: NA
v_call: TRBV6-5
j_call: TRBJ2-5

cdr3_nt: TGCGCCAGCAGCCAAGATATCGCGGACTACAATGAGCAGTTCTTC
cdr3_aa: CASSQDIADYNEQFF
clone_size: NA
d_call: NA
v_call: TRBV4-1
j_call: TRBJ2-1

cdr3_nt: TGTGCCAGCAGCTCCCCTCGGGACTATGGCTACACCTTC
cdr3_aa: CASSSPRDYGYTF
clone_size: NA
d_call: NA
v_call: TRBV11-2
j_call: TRBJ1-2

cdr3_nt: TGTGCCAGCAGTGAAGGGCGGGGGGGCCGTATAGATACGCAGTATTTT
cdr3_aa: CASSEGRGGRIDTQYF
clone_size: NA
d_call: TRBD2
v_call: TRBV2
j_call: TRBJ2-3

cdr3_nt: TGTGCCAGCAGCTTAGACGGGACAGGGGGCGGTTTTCACAATGAGCAGTTCTTC
cdr3_aa: CASSLDGTGGGFHNEQFF
clone_size: NA
d_call: TRBD1
v_call: TRBV11-2
j_call: TRBJ2-1

cdr3_nt: TGTGCCAGCAGCTTAGATGGGAGAACCCAGTACTTC
cdr3_aa: CASSLDGRTQYF
clone_size: NA
d_call: NA
v_call: TRBV7-9
j_call: TRBJ2-5